Shown below are 25 T cell receptor beta chains from a single sample sequenced in a study of blood T cell repertoires in COVID-19. Produced via immunoSEQ multiplex PCR; TCRdb's table is partial and in-frame only. The sample holds tens of thousands of clones, 85% to 90% seen once. The source material was PBMCs or T cells enriched from blood (not recorded which). These receptors came from a woman aged 35 to 49 who had recovered from COVID-19.

The chain carries TRBV10-3 and TRBJ1-1; D may be TRBD1 (6 bases). Germline V gives CDR1 ENHRY, CDR2 SYGVKD. V lost 2 bases and J 2 bases, leaving 18 bases between the germline ends. This CDR3 is built from 17 residues. DNA for the CDR3: TGTGCCATCAGTGAGCCCAGGGGCCAAAGGGGAAACACTGAAGCTTTCTTT. Its protein is CAISEPRGQRGNTEAFF.

The chain employs TRBV5-1 and TRBJ2-7, with D possibly matching TRBD2 (5 bases). The CDR3 is made up of 13 amino acids. CDR1 and CDR2 (germline): SGHRS, YFSETQ. V was clipped by 1 base and J by 2 bases, with 7 bases between them. The CDR3 DNA is TGCGCCAGCAGCTTGCGGGGTCCCTACGAGCAGTACTTC. Encoded protein: CASSLRGPYEQYF.

The J gene is TRBJ1-1, the V gene TRBV6-5; TRBD1 might be the D (6 bases). From germline, CDR1 is MNHEY and CDR2 SVGAGI. Trimming took 6 bases from V and 1 from J, leaving 12 bases between them. CDR3 length: 14 amino acids. CDR3 coding DNA: TGTGCCAGCAGAACCGGGACACCGAACACTGAAGCTTTCTTT. As protein: CASRTGTPNTEAFF.

This clone showed up just once. V and J are TRBV19 and TRBJ1-1, with D unclear. Trimming took 1 base from V and 4 from J, leaving 10 bases between them. Germline V gene sequence: CDR1 LNHDA, CDR2 SQIVND (reference sequence). This CDR3 region has 14 residues. CDR3 residues: CASSIGDAGTEAFF. For the CDR3, the DNA is TGTGCCAGTAGTATAGGGGATGCGGGCACTGAAGCTTTCTTT.

The genes are TRBV12-2 and TRBJ2-5; the DNA was not used to check the table's D call, TRBD2. TRBV12-2 is a known pseudogene. The CDR3 runs 15 residues. DNA for the CDR3: TGTGCAAGACACATAATAGCGGGGAACCAAGAGACCCAGTACTTC. It translates to CARHIIAGNQETQYF.

CDR3 sequence reads: CASSPGRGNSGNTIYF. Written as DNA, the CDR3 is TGTGCCAGCTCACCCGGCAGGGGGAACTCTGGAAACACCATATATTTT. This chain links TRBV18 with TRBJ1-3, with 7 bases that match TRBD1. J gave up 0 bases and V 3 bases, and 5 bases lay outside the gene matches. Germline V gene lookup returns CDR1 KGHSH and CDR2 LQKENI. The CDR3 loop spans 16 amino acids.

The V gene is TRBV7-2, the J gene TRBJ2-1; 8 nucleotides align to TRBD1. The CDR3 is 15 amino acids. Germline CDR1 reads SGHTA; CDR2 reads FQGNSA. V lost 3 bases to trimming and J lost 8 bases; unmatched junction nucleotides: 9. The CDR3 loop is CASSFPGQGGDEQFF. The CDR3 nucleotides are TGTGCCAGCAGCTTCCCCGGACAGGGAGGCGATGAGCAGTTCTTC.

This chain uses TRBV7-8 with TRBJ2-7; TRBD1 matches at 10 bases. Germline CDR1 is SGHVS and CDR2 is FQNEAQ. The CDR3 consists of 19 residues. J was trimmed by 4 bases and V by 0 bases; bases with no gene match: 15. For the CDR3, the DNA is TGTGCCAGCAGCTTAGCGCCGGGACAGGGGTCTAGCAGATATTACGAGCAGTACTTC. Translating it yields CASSLAPGQGSSRYYEQYF. The whole variable domain, filled in from reference TRBV7-8 and TRBJ2-7, reads GAGVSQSPRYKVAKRGQDVALRCDPISGHVSLFWYQQALGQGPEFLTYFQNEAQLDKSGLPSDRFFAERPEGSVSTLKIQRTQQEDSAVYLCASSLAPGQGSSRYYEQYFGPGTRLTVT.

In DNA, the CDR3 is TGTGCCAGTATCAACGTGGGCGGGGGACCTGGAAACACCATATATTTT. Translating it yields CASINVGGGPGNTIYF. This rearrangement joins TRBV19 to TRBJ1-3; tentative D call: TRBD1 (5 bases). V was pared by 7 bases and J by 2 bases, with 18 bases between. This CDR3 has 16 residues. From germline, CDR1 is LNHDA and CDR2 SQIVND (reference sequence).

The rearrangement uses TRBV20-1 and TRBJ1-2, with D possibly being TRBD1 (5 bases). The germline CDR1 and CDR2 sequences are DFQATT and SNEGSKA (reference sequence). The CDR3 length is 11 residues. V shed 7 bases and J shed 6 bases, with 12 bases lying between them. CDR3 sequence reads: CSGERGDGYTF. In DNA form, the CDR3 reads TGCAGTGGCGAGCGGGGGGATGGCTACACCTTC.

The J gene is TRBJ2-4, the V gene TRBV5-5; D is uncertain. The CDR3 is 14 residues long. Trimming cost V 0 bases and J 0 bases, with 4 bases left between them. Germline CDR1 and CDR2: SGHKS and YYEKEE (reference sequence). This chain's CDR3 is CASSLDGAKNIQYF. For the CDR3, the DNA is TGTGCCAGCAGCTTGGACGGAGCCAAAAACATTCAGTACTTC.

This clone was seen a single time. The chain joins TRBV11-2 to TRBJ2-3; 9 positions agree with TRBD2. The CDR3 totals 15 residues. Germline V gene lookup returns CDR1 SGHAT and CDR2 FQNNGV. V lost 4 bases and J lost 5; bases outside the gene matches: 7. CDR3 amino acids: CASSWRGGEEDTQYF. As DNA, the CDR3 is TGTGCCAGCAGCTGGCGGGGGGGCGAGGAAGATACGCAGTATTTT. Full variable domain (missing parts from reference TRBV11-2 and TRBJ2-3): EAGVAQSPRYKIIEKRQSVAFWCNPISGHATLYWYQQILGQGPKLLIQFQNNGVVDDSQLPKDRFSAERLKGVDSTLKIQPAKLEDSAVYLCASSWRGGEEDTQYFGPGTRLTVL.

CDR3 nucleotide sequence: TGTGCCAGCCAGGTGGAGGAGGAAGCTTTCTTT. It codes for CASQVEEEAFF. V usage is TRBV2 and J usage is TRBJ1-1; D uncertain. Germline V lookup: CDR1 SNHLY, CDR2 FYNNEI. The ends were cut back, 8 bases at V and 8 bases at J, with 12 bases in the middle. CDR3 length: 11 residues.

The rearrangement links TRBV9 to TRBJ1-1; 8 positions match TRBD1. The CDR3 contains 13 residues. Trimming removed 0 bases from V and 10 bases from J; junction bases left unmatched: 5. Germline CDR1 and CDR2: SGDLS and YYNGEE. Here the CDR3 reads CASSVAQGALAFF. The CDR3 region has the DNA TGTGCCAGCAGCGTAGCCCAGGGGGCATTAGCTTTCTTT.

V gene TRBV20-1 combines with J gene TRBJ1-2; 8 positions match TRBD1. Germline CDR1 reads DFQATT; CDR2 reads SNEGSKA (reference sequence). The CDR3 is 16 amino acids. Trimming took 3 bases from V and 8 from J; bases not matched to a gene: 17. In DNA form, the CDR3 reads TGCAGTGCTAGTCAGGGGGGCAGGGGGCTGATGGGCGGCTACACCTTC. Translating gives CSASQGGRGLMGGYTF.

This chain uses TRBV6-1 with TRBJ1-5; D perhaps matches TRBD1 (5 bases). The ends were cut back, 4 bases at V and 0 bases at J, with 16 bases in the middle. Per germline, CDR1 MNHNS and CDR2 SASEGT. The CDR3 contains 17 residues. CDR3 sequence (DNA): TGTGCCAGCAGTGGACAAAGACAGTCGTCTAGCAATCAGCCCCAGCATTTT. Its translation: CASSGQRQSSSNQPQHF.

The chain has TRBV2 and TRBJ1-5, with D possibly being TRBD1 (5 bases). V was clipped by 6 bases and J by 9 bases, with 21 bases between them. The CDR3 extends over 15 amino acids. The germline V gene encodes CDR1 SNHLY and CDR2 FYNNEI. The CDR3: CASRDTEDRSGPQHF. The CDR3 DNA reads TGTGCCAGCAGGGACACCGAGGACCGTTCAGGGCCCCAGCATTTT.

The V gene is TRBV7-9, the J gene TRBJ2-7; a weak D match, TRBD2 (5 bases). CDR1 and CDR2 (germline): SEHNR, FQNEAQ (reference sequence). This CDR3 contains 13 residues. V lost 3 bases to trimming and J lost 7 bases, with 13 bases between them. The CDR3 DNA follows: TGTGCCAGCAGCTTTGGGCCGGGATGGGAGCAGTACTTC. Its translation is CASSFGPGWEQYF.

This clone was seen only once. This chain connects TRBV11-3 to TRBJ1-3, with D uncertain. V was trimmed by 4 bases and J by 3 bases, leaving 4 bases between them. CDR3 length: 12 residues. CDR1 and CDR2 (germline): SGHNT, YENEEA. The CDR3 DNA reads as TGTGCCAGCAGCTACAATGGAAACACCATATATTTT. Translating it yields CASSYNGNTIYF.

CDR3 protein: CASSYGTGKTNTEAFF. Written as DNA, the CDR3 is TGCGCCAGCAGCTATGGGACAGGGAAAACGAACACTGAAGCTTTCTTT. The chain carries TRBV5-1 and TRBJ1-1; 9 bases map to TRBD1. This CDR3 has 16 amino acids. Germline V lookup: CDR1 SGHRS, CDR2 YFSETQ. V lost 3 bases and J lost 1; bases outside the gene matches: 7.

The J gene is TRBJ2-3, the V gene TRBV5-1; D not resolved. Germline V gene data show CDR1 as SGHRS and CDR2 as YFSETQ. The CDR3 has 15 residues. Trimming took 4 bases from V and 1 from J, leaving 13 bases between them. In DNA, the CDR3 is TGCGCCAGCAGCCCTGAGGATCTCGGCACAGATACGCAGTATTTT. Translating gives CASSPEDLGTDTQYF. Full variable domain (missing parts from reference TRBV5-1 and TRBJ2-3): KAGVTQTPRYLIKTRGQQVTLSCSPISGHRSVSWYQQTPGQGLQFLFEYFSETQRNKGNFPGRFSGRQFSNSRSEMNVSTLELGDSALYLCASSPEDLGTDTQYFGPGTRLTVL.

A few counts support this clone. The rearrangement joins TRBV29-1 to TRBJ1-1, with D possibly matching TRBD1 (5 bases). Germline CDR1 is SQVTM and CDR2 is ANQGSEA. This CDR3 has 15 amino acids. Trimming pared 5 bases from V and 7 bases from J, leaving 23 bases between. CDR3 sequence reads: CSVNNPGTVGGEAFF. CDR3 bases: TGCAGCGTTAACAATCCCGGGACGGTGGGAGGTGAAGCTTTCTTT.

The CDR3 loop reads CASSIAQGARYEQYF. The CDR3 DNA is TGTGCCAGTAGTATAGCCCAGGGGGCGCGCTACGAGCAGTACTTC. This chain uses TRBV19 with TRBJ2-7, with 8 nucleotides matching TRBD1. Germline V CDR1 and CDR2: LNHDA, SQIVND (reference sequence). With V trimmed by 1 base and J by 3 bases, 5 bases remained unmatched. CDR3 size: 15 residues.

DNA for the CDR3: TGTGCCAGCAGCGTAGAAGGGGATGGCTACACCTTC. As protein: CASSVEGDGYTF. This chain joins TRBV9 and TRBJ1-2; D possibly corresponds to TRBD1 (5 bases). The CDR3 sequence is 12 residues long. Trimming left V 0 bases short and J 6 bases short, with 6 bases between. Per germline, CDR1 SGDLS and CDR2 YYNGEE.

A single count supports this clone. The genes are TRBV7-8 and TRBJ1-5; 7 bases align to TRBD1. The length of the CDR3 is 20 residues. Germline assignment: CDR1 SGHVS and CDR2 FQNEAQ. The ends lost 4 bases at V and 0 bases at J; junction bases unmatched: 18. CDR3 residues: CASSSKRGGFQDYSNQPQHF. The CDR3 DNA follows: TGTGCCAGCAGCTCAAAAAGAGGGGGCTTTCAGGATTATAGCAATCAGCCCCAGCATTTT.